A selection of T cell receptor beta chains follows, all from one sample in a study of cytomegalovirus exposure and HLA in healthy donors. Clones were sequenced by immunoSEQ multiplex PCR, and TCRdb holds only the in-frame ones, with some missing. This sample yields 60,000 or so clones, of which more than 65% are seen a single time; less than 35% belongs to the top ten. Sequences were obtained from PBMCs. All receptors derive from a man aged 35-49 years in good health and CMV-seropositive. Each CDR3 is given without its conserved first and last residue. A D gene is named only where the DNA matches it firmly.

V: TRBV19; D: TRBD1; length: 13; CDR3: ASSVGQGSSYEQY
V: TRBV27; D: TRBD2; length: 13; CDR3: ASSLGGWGGNEQF
V: TRBV11-3; D: NA; length: 11; CDR3: ASSLDSGETQY
V: TRBV2; D: NA; length: 10; CDR3: ASKGVLNEQY
V: TRBV5-8; D: NA; length: 15; CDR3: ASSLSRGSGKNTEAF
V: TRBV5-8; D: TRBD1; length: 12; CDR3: ASSGQGASGELF
V: TRBV19; D: NA; length: 12; CDR3: ASSIYHRTDTQY
V: TRBV5-1; D: NA; length: 14; CDR3: ASSLGEKGSYNEQF
V: TRBV5-6; D: TRBD1; length: 13; CDR3: ASSSRDRGSYGYT
V: TRBV19; D: TRBD1; length: 15; CDR3: ASSVGQGQRGNYGYT
V: TRBV6-4; D: NA; length: 11; CDR3: ASSKELPDTQY
V: TRBV15; D: TRBD1; length: 18; CDR3: ATSRDRGTGTYTLSYEQY
V: TRBV5-6; D: NA; length: 13; CDR3: ASSTMGDRRYGYT
V: TRBV7-9; D: TRBD1; length: 12; CDR3: ASSLTGSRGELF
V: TRBV12-5; D: NA; length: 12; CDR3: ASGPPGPTGELF
V: TRBV6-5; D: TRBD1; length: 12; CDR3: ASSRTPGGYGYT
V: TRBV4-2; D: NA; length: 13; CDR3: ASSQVWGVGEKLF
V: TRBV6-1; D: NA; length: 11; CDR3: ASSARVRETQY
V: TRBV5-6; D: NA; length: 12; CDR3: ASSLGQMDYEQY
V: TRBV29-1; D: TRBD1; length: 13; CDR3: SVNGAGGVNTEAF
V: TRBV6-1; D: NA; length: 13; CDR3: ASSERRAGGEKLF
V: TRBV18; D: NA; length: 11; CDR3: ASSLTGTTEAF
V: TRBV10-2; D: NA; length: 13; CDR3: ASSEGGASTDTQY
V: TRBV7-9; D: NA; length: 12; CDR3: ASLGTPSSYEQY
V: TRBV7-3; D: NA; length: 12; CDR3: ASSRLGGSYEQY
V: TRBV19; D: NA; length: 10; CDR3: ASTGTNYGYT
V: TRBV7-2; D: TRBD1; length: 15; CDR3: ASSLDRDRLMNTEAF
V: TRBV5-1; D: TRBD2; length: 12; CDR3: ASSTSGASYEQY
V: TRBV5-5; D: TRBD1; length: 13; CDR3: ASSPWSRGPYGYT
V: TRBV7-8; D: NA; length: 11; CDR3: ASSLGQTQPQH
V: TRBV7-2; D: NA; length: 11; CDR3: ASSYSPGTEAF
V: TRBV29-1; D: NA; length: 11; CDR3: SVEQGLGEKLF
V: TRBV18; D: NA; length: 12; CDR3: ASSPGAGNQPQH
V: TRBV6-5; D: TRBD1; length: 13; CDR3: ASRDRVPYNSPLH
V: TRBV6-1; D: NA; length: 12; CDR3: ASRLVATNEKLF
V: TRBV7-9; D: NA; length: 10; CDR3: ASSFREAEQY
V: TRBV30; D: NA; length: 8; CDR3: AWGQYEQY
V: TRBV7-6; D: TRBD1; length: 14; CDR3: ASSSRGDRVTDTQY
V: TRBV6-5; D: TRBD2; length: 12; CDR3: ASGLDSNSYEQY
V: TRBV19; D: NA; length: 13; CDR3: ASSGFFRGLQPQH
V: TRBV10-3; D: NA; length: 10; CDR3: ASSGNQETQY
V: TRBV30; D: TRBD2; length: 13; CDR3: AWGLSGGAGETQY
V: TRBV6-1; D: NA; length: 11; CDR3: ASSEVGGYGYT